A selection of T cell receptor beta chains follows, all from one sample in a study of T cells in Graves' hyperthyroidism and ophthalmopathy. One entry per CDR3 protein results from TCRdb running MiXCR on the multiplex PCR reads. The sample shows hundreds of thousands of distinct CDR3 sequences, 45% of them seen only once. Sequencing was done on a sample of peripheral blood or thyroid tissue (not recorded which). The receptor source for this set is an adult man with Graves' disease, either hyperthyroidism or ophthalmopathy (not recorded which). Each CDR3 is given with its conserved first and last residue. Each record gives: clone size, V gene, J gene, D gene, CDR3 protein, CDR3 DNA. The D gene is left open where the match is weak. The size field is filled for only some rows; it gives once, few, many or a size class.

>many|TRBV2|TRBJ1-2|TRBD1
CASSEVRGRGHGYTF
TGTGCCAGCAGTGAAGTAAGGGGGCGAGGTCATGGCTACACCTTC
>.|TRBV20-1|TRBJ2-7|.
CSARQRAYNEQYF
TGCAGTGCTCGACAGAGAGCCTATAATGAGCAGTACTTC
>.|TRBV15|TRBJ1-4|TRBD1
CATSRDLGRGTGWNEKLFF
TGTGCCACCAGCAGAGATCTGGGCAGAGGGACAGGGTGGAACGAAAAACTGTTTTTT
>.|TRBV29-1|TRBJ1-4|.
CSVGQTSTEKLFF
TGCAGCGTTGGTCAGACTAGCACTGAAAAACTGTTTTTT
>many|TRBV15|TRBJ1-2|.
CATGTRGMARGYTF
TGTGCCACCGGCACCCGGGGTATGGCGCGTGGCTACACCTTC
>.|TRBV12-3/TRBV12-4|TRBJ2-7|TRBD2
CASSQGPLTSGNPYEQYF
TGTGCCAGCAGCCAAGGCCCTTTGACTAGCGGCAACCCCTACGAGCAGTACTTC
>.|TRBV2|TRBJ2-6|.
CASLGLSGANVLTF
TGTGCCAGCTTAGGCCTGTCTGGGGCCAACGTCCTGACTTTC
>few|TRBV19|TRBJ1-5|.
CATLPLAASNQPQHF
TGTGCCACCCTACCTTTGGCCGCCAGCAATCAGCCCCAGCATTTT
>few|TRBV20-1|TRBJ1-5|.
CSASSNQPQHF
TGCAGTGCTAGCTCAAATCAGCCCCAGCATTTT
>.|TRBV2|TRBJ2-5|.
CASSPGQSGEETQYF
TGTGCCAGCAGTCCGGGGCAGTCGGGAGAAGAGACCCAGTACTTC
>.|TRBV29-1|TRBJ2-7|.
CSAMNTSYEQYF
TGCAGCGCCATGAACACCTCCTACGAGCAGTACTTC
>.|TRBV15|TRBJ2-5|.
CATEGPQETQYF
TGTGCCACCGAGGGGCCCCAAGAGACCCAGTACTTC
>few|TRBV5-1|TRBJ2-7|.
CASSLSAAGIDLTYEQYF
TGCGCCAGCAGCTTATCGGCGGCCGGCATCGATCTTACCTACGAGCAGTACTTC